The 7 T cell receptor beta chains in this list originate from one sample, sequenced in a study of blood T cell repertoires in COVID-19. Generated by immunoSEQ multiplex PCR, the TCRdb table keeps only in-frame clones and is missing some. The table shows 70,000 or so clones, with roughly 89% occurring only once. Sequencing input: peripheral blood. These receptors originate from a woman aged 45-65 years with acute or convalescent COVID-19.

V and J are TRBV28 and TRBJ1-1; 7 nucleotides line up with TRBD1. Germline CDR1 and CDR2: MDHEN and SYDVKM. Trimming at V came to 3 bases and at J to 0 bases, leaving 10 bases not matched to a gene. This CDR3 contains 17 residues. The CDR3 region has the DNA TGTGCCAGCAGTTTGCCGGGGACAGACCTCATGAACACTGAAGCTTTCTTT. Protein sequence: CASSLPGTDLMNTEAFF.

V usage is TRBV6-5 and J usage is TRBJ2-3; 12 bases are a match to TRBD2. Germline CDR1 is MNHEY and CDR2 is SVGAGI. This CDR3 spans 15 amino acids. Trimming at V came to 6 bases and at J to 6 bases, leaving 7 bases not matched to a gene. In DNA, the CDR3 is TGTGCCAGCAGATCTAGCGGGAGGGCCGGCGATACGCAGTATTTT. It translates to CASRSSGRAGDTQYF.

The chain has TRBV5-1 and TRBJ1-1; D call uncertain. Per the germline V gene, CDR1 is SGHRS and CDR2 is YFSETQ. The CDR3 is 14 residues long. V was pared by 0 bases and J by 0 bases, with 6 bases between. DNA for the CDR3: TGCGCCAGCAGCTTGGGACTGATGAACACTGAAGCTTTCTTT. Amino acids: CASSLGLMNTEAFF.

The rearrangement joins TRBV3-1 (or the pseudogene TRBV3-2) to TRBJ2-3, with 7 bases aligning to TRBD2. Germline CDR1 LGHDT, CDR2 YNNKEL (reference sequence). This CDR3 is 15 amino acids long. V lost 0 bases to trimming and J lost 6 bases; unmatched junction nucleotides: 6. This CDR3 reads CASSQDPTSSDTQYF. CDR3 bases: TGTGCCAGCAGCCAAGACCCGACTAGCTCGGATACGCAGTATTTT.

The chain is built from TRBV18 and TRBJ1-2; TRBD1 matches at 8 bases. The CDR3 spans 12 residues. Per the germline V gene, CDR1 is KGHSH and CDR2 is LQKENI. Losses at the gene ends were 3 bases for V and 8 bases for J; bases not matched to a gene: 2. CDR3 amino acids: CASSPDRGGYTF. In nucleotides, the CDR3 is TGTGCCAGCTCACCCGACAGGGGAGGCTACACCTTC. Full variable domain (outside the CDR3, taken from reference TRBV18 and TRBJ1-2): NAGVMQNPRHLVRRRGQEARLRCSPMKGHSHVYWYRQLPEEGLKFMVYLQKENIIDESGMPKERFSAEFPKEGPSILRIQQVVRGDSAAYFCASSPDRGGYTFGSGTRLTVV.

This clone was recorded a few times. This sequence joins TRBV6-6 and TRBJ1-1; D not resolved. Trimming removed 4 bases from V and 7 bases from J, with 4 bases in between. Germline CDR1 MNHNY, CDR2 SVGAGI (reference sequence). The CDR3 consists of 10 residues. This CDR3 reads CASSSFEAFF. The CDR3 nucleotides are TGTGCCAGCAGTTCTTTTGAAGCTTTCTTT.

V is TRBV4-3 and J is TRBJ1-2, with D tentatively TRBD1 (5 bases). The V gene's germline CDR1 is LGHNA and CDR2 YSLEER. Trimming left V 0 bases short and J 4 bases short, with 9 bases between. CDR3 size: 14 residues. DNA for the CDR3: TGCGCCAGCAGCCAAGATTCGGGGGTCTATGGCTACACCTTC. This sequence encodes CASSQDSGVYGYTF.